This T cell receptor beta chain was obtained from a study of blood T cell repertoires in COVID-19. This clone was observed once. The ends lost 4 bases at V and 3 bases at J; junction bases unmatched: 10. The germline V gene has CDR1 MNHEY and CDR2 SVGAGI. The length of the CDR3 is 16 residues. Here immunoSEQ multiplex PCR was the method, and the copy in TCRdb shows in-frame clones only, minus some. The table includes a few hundred thousand clones, approximately 90% detected once. V and J are TRBV6-5 and TRBJ2-7, with 9 bases identical to TRBD1. The sample consisted of peripheral blood. This TCR derives from a woman aged 45-65 years who had recovered from COVID-19. CDR3 sequence (DNA): TGTGCCAGCAGTTCGCTCGGACAGGGGAGGATCTACGAGCAGTACTTC. Its protein product is CASSSLGQGRIYEQYF.